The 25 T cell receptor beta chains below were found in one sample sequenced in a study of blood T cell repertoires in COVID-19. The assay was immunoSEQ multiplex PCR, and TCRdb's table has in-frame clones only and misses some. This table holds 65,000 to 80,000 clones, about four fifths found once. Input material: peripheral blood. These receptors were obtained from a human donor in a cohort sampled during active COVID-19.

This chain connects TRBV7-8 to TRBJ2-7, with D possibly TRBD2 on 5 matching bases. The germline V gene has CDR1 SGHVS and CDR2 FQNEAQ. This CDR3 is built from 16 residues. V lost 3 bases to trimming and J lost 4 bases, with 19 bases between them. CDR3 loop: CASSFSGSRYSYEQYF. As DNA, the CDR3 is TGTGCCAGCAGCTTCTCGGGGAGCCGATATAGTTACGAGCAGTACTTC.

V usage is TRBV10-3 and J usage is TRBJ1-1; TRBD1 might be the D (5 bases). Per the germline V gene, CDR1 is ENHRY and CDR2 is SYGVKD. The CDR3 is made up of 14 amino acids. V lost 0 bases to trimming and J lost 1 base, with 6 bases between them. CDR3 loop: CAISESRGNTEAFF. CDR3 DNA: TGTGCCATCAGTGAGTCAAGGGGGAACACTGAAGCTTTCTTT.

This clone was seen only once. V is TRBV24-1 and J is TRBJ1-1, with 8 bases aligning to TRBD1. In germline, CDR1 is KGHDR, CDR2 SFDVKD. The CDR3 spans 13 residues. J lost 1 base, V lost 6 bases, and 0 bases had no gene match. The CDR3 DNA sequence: TGTGCCACCAGTCAGGGGGCGAACACTGAAGCTTTCTTT. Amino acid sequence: CATSQGANTEAFF.

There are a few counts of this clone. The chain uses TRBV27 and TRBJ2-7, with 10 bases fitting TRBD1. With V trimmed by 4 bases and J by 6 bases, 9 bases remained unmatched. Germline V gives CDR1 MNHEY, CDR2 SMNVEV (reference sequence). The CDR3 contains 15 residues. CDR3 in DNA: TGTGCCAGCAGTTCGCCGGGACAGGGGACGGGCGAGCAGTACTTC. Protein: CASSSPGQGTGEQYF.

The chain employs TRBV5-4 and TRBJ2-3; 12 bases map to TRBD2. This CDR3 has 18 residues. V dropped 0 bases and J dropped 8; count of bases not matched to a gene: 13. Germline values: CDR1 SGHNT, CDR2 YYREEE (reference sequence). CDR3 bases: TGTGCCAGCAGCTTGGACCCCCCGGCTAGCGGGGGGGCCGTTACGCAGTATTTT. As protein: CASSLDPPASGGAVTQYF.

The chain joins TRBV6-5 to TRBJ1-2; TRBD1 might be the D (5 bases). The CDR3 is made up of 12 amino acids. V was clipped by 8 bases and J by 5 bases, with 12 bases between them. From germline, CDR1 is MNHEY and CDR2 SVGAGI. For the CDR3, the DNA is TGTGCCAGCGGGGCAGCTCGTTATGGCTACACCTTC. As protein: CASGAARYGYTF.

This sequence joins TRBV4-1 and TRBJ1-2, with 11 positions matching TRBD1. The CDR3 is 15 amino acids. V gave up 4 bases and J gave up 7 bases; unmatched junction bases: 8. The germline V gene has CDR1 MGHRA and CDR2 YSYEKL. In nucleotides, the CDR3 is TGCGCCAGCAGCCCGCCGGGACAGGGGGTGGGTGGCTACACCTTC. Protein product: CASSPPGQGVGGYTF.

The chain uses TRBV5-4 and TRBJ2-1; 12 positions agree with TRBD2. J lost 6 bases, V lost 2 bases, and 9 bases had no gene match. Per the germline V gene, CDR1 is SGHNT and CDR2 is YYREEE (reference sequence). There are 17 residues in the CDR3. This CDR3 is CASSLGASGREGNEQFF. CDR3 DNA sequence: TGTGCCAGCAGCTTAGGGGCTAGCGGGAGGGAGGGCAATGAGCAGTTCTTC.

The CDR3 coding sequence is TGTGCCAGCAGTTTAATCGGGACAGGACCGAGCAATCAGCCCCAGCATTTT. Its protein is CASSLIGTGPSNQPQHF. V and J are TRBV27 and TRBJ1-5; 8 nucleotides line up with TRBD1. The CDR3 extends over 17 amino acids. Looked up from germline, CDR1 is MNHEY and CDR2 is SMNVEV (reference sequence). The ends lost 2 bases at V and 1 base at J; junction bases unmatched: 7.

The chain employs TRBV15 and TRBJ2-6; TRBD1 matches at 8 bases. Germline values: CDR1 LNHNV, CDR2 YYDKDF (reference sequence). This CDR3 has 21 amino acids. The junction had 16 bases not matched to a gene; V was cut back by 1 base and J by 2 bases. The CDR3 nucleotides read TGTGCCACCAGCAGAGCCCCGGGGTTCCCAGGGGGCGGTGCTGGGGCCAACGTCCTGACTTTC. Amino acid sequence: CATSRAPGFPGGGAGANVLTF.

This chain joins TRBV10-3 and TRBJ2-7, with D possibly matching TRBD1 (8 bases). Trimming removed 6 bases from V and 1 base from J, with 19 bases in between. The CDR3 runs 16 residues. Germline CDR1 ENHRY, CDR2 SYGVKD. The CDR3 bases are TGTGCCATCAGCCCTAACAGGGGGGGGCAATCCTACGAGCAGTACTTC. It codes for CAISPNRGGQSYEQYF.

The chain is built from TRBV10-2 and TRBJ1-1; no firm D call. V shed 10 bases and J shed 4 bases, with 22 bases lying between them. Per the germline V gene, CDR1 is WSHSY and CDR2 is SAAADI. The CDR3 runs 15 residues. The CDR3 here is CATGRGGPGGTEAFF. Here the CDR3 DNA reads TGCGCCACCGGTAGAGGCGGCCCGGGTGGCACTGAAGCTTTCTTT.

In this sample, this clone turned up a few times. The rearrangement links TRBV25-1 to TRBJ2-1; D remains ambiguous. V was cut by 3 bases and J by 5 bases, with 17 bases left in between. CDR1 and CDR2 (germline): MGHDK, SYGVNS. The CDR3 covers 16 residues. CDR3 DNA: TGTGCCAGCAGTGAGCGCGAGAGACAACTGAACAATGAGCAGTTCTTC. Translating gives CASSERERQLNNEQFF.

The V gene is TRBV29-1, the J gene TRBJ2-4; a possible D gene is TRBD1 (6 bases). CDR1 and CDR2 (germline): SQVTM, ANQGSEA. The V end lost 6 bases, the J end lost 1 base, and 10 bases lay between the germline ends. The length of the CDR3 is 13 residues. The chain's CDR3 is CSVIQGAKNIQYF. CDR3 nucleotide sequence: TGCAGCGTCATCCAGGGGGCCAAAAACATTCAGTACTTC.

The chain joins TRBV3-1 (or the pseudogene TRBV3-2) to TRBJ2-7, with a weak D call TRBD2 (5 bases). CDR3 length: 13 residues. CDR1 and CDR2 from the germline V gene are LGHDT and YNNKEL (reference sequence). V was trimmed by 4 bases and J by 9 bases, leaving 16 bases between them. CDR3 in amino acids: CASSLLNEGGQYF. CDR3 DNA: TGTGCCAGCAGCCTCTTGAACGAGGGCGGGCAGTACTTC.

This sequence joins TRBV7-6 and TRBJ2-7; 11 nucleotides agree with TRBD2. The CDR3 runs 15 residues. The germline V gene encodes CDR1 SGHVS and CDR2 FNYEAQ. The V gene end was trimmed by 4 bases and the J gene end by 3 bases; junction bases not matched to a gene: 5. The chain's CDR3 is CASSSMGTSGYEQYF. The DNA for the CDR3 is TGTGCCAGCAGCTCAATGGGGACTAGCGGCTACGAGCAGTACTTC. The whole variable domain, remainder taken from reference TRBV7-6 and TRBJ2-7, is GAGVSQSPRYKVTKRGQDVALRCDPISGHVSLYWYRQALGQGPEFLTYFNYEAQQDKSGLPNDRFSAERPEGSISTLTIQRTEQRDSAMYRCASSSMGTSGYEQYFGPGTRLTVT.

CDR3 nucleotide sequence: TGTGCCAGCAGCCCGACTAGCGCCACCGGGGAGCTGTTTTTT. Protein sequence: CASSPTSATGELFF. The rearrangement joins TRBV16 to TRBJ2-2; 8 bases are a match to TRBD2. The CDR3 is 14 amino acids. Germline CDR1 and CDR2: KGHSY and FQNENV. V gave up 4 bases and J gave up 4 bases; unmatched junction bases: 2.

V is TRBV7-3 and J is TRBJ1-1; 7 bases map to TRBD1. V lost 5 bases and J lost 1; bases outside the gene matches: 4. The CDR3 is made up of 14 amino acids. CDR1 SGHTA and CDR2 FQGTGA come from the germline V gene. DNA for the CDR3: TGTGCCAGCAGCCGCCAGGGGGGGAACACTGAAGCTTTCTTT. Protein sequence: CASSRQGGNTEAFF.

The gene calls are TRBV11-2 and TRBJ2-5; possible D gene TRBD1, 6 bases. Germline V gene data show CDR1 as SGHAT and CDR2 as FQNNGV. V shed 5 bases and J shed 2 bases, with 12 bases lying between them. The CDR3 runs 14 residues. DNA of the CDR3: TGTGCCAGCAGCGCACAGGGTTGGCAAGAGACCCAGTACTTC. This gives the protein CASSAQGWQETQYF. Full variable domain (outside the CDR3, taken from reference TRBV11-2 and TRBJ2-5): EAGVAQSPRYKIIEKRQSVAFWCNPISGHATLYWYQQILGQGPKLLIQFQNNGVVDDSQLPKDRFSAERLKGVDSTLKIQPAKLEDSAVYLCASSAQGWQETQYFGPGTRLLVL.

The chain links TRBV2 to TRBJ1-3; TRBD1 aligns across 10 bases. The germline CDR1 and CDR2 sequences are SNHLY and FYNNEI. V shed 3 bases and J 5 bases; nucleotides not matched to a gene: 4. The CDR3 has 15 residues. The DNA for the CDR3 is TGTGCCAGCAGTGACCCGGGACAGGGGCGAAACACCATATATTTT. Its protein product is CASSDPGQGRNTIYF.

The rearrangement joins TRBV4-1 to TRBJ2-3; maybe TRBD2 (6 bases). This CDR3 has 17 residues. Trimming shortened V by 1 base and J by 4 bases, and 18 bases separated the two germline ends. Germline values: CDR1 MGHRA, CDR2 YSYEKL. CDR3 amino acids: CASSQVGDGREADTQYF. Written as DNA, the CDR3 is TGCGCCAGCAGCCAAGTTGGCGACGGGCGGGAAGCAGATACGCAGTATTTT.

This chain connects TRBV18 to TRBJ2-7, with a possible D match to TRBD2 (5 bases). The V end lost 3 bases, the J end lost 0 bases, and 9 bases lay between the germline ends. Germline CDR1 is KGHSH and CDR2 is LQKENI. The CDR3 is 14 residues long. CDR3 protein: CASSPSSNSYEQYF. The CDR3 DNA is TGTGCCAGCTCACCCTCTAGCAACTCCTACGAGCAGTACTTC.

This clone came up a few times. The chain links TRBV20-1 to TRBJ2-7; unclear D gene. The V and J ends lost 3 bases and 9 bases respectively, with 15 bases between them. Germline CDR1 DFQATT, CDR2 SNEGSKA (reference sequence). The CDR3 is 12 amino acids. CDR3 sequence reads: CSASPVPERQYF. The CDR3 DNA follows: TGCAGTGCTAGTCCGGTTCCGGAGAGGCAGTACTTC.

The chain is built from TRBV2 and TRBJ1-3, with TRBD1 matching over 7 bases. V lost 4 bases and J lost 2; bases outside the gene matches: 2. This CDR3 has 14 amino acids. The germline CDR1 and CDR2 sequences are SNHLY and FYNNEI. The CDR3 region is CASSGQGAGNTIYF. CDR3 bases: TGTGCCAGCAGTGGACAGGGCGCTGGAAACACCATATATTTT.

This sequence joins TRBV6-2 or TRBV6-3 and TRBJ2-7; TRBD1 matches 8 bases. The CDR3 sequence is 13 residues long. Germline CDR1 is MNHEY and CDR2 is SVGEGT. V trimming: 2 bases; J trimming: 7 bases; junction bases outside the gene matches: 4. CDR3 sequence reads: CASSYTGGMEQYF. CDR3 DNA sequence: TGTGCCAGCAGTTACACAGGGGGAATGGAGCAGTACTTC.